The clone carrying this TCR beta chain was counted many times. The antigen is undetermined. Preparing the TCRbeta library involved the use of unique molecular identifiers. TCRdb reanalysed the PCR reads using MiXCR and keeps one entry per CDR3 protein. The table lists 140,000 or so distinct CDR3 sequences, around 8.5% of them singletons, with around 18% in the top ten. The sample originates from a study of T-cell reconstitution after alpha-beta-depleted transplantation in children. Study results and limitations: About two months after transplant, alpha-beta T cells reportedly came from several hundred expanded graft clones. T-cell numbers and diversity, one year after transplant, stemmed largely from T cells that were newly produced. Some patients' high day-60 TCRbeta diversity was traced to surviving recipient T cells and thymic progenitors.

The germline CDR1 and CDR2 sequences are SGHVS and FQNEAQ. The CDR3 extends over 14 amino acids. The junction had 8 bases not matched to a gene; V was cut back by 5 bases and J by 7 bases. The sequence derives from a female patient between 2 and 10 years old who had a stem cell transplant for congenital amegakaryocytic thrombocytopenia, so the T cells may come from the graft donor. The chain links TRBV7-8 to TRBJ1-5; 7 bases line up with TRBD1. The source was PBMCs, mostly from graft donor cells, collected 180 days after TCRalphabeta/CD19-depleted stem cell transplant. CDR3 protein: CASSQARGEQPQHF. Written as DNA, the CDR3 is TGTGCCAGCAGCCAAGCCAGGGGGGAGCAGCCCCAGCATTTT.